Listed here is a single TCR beta chain. As handled by the study authors: Estimates of nucleated cell counts were drawn from the amplification of reference gene primers. This table comes from immunoSEQ multiplex PCR, and its TCRdb copy is limited to in-frame clones, with some not included. D and trimming were read from the DNA, whereas the V and J calls and clone size are those reported in that table. The repertoire holds 250,000 to 400,000 clones, with approximately 89% as singletons. This sample was included in a study of blood T cell repertoires in COVID-19. On the study more broadly: COVID-19 samples, acute and convalescent, were from the United States, Italy and Spain. Sources were T cells, B-cell-depleted T cells, or PBMCs; the material itself was cDNA or gDNA.

The Seattle patients joined while their infection was active and were tracked longitudinally afterward. This receptor was obtained from a young woman with COVID-19, enrolled during active disease. The sample consisted of peripheral blood.

In DNA form, the CDR3 reads TGTGCCAGCAGCTTCGGGACAGGGATCGAGAGCAATCAGCCCCAGCATTTT. Encoded protein: CASSFGTGIESNQPQHF. The V and J genes are TRBV7-7 and TRBJ1-5; 9 nucleotides align to TRBD1. This CDR3 contains 17 residues. Germline trimming cut 3 bases from V and 1 base from J; bases unmatched to any gene: 7. Germline CDR1 reads SSHAT; CDR2 reads FNYEAQ (reference sequence). The whole variable domain, remainder taken from reference TRBV7-7 and TRBJ1-5, is GAGVSQSPRYKVTKRGQDVTLRCDPISSHATLYWYQQALGQGPEFLTYFNYEAQPDKSGLPSDRFSAERPEGSISTLTIQRTEQRDSAMYRCASSFGTGIESNQPQHFGDGTRLSIL.